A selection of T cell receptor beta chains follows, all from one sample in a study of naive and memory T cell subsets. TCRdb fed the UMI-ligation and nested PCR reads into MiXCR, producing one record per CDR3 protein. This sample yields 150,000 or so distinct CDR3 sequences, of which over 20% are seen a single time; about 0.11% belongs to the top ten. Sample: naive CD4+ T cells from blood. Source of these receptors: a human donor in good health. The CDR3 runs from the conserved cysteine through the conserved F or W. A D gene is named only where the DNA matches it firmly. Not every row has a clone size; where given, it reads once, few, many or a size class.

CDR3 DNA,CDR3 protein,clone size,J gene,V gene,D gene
TGTGCCAGCAGTTTAAAGGGACAGGGGAACACTGAAGCTTTCTTT,CASSLKGQGNTEAFF,many,TRBJ1-1,TRBV28,TRBD1
TGTGCCACCAGCAGAGATAGGCAGGGAGTAAGCTACGAGCAGTACTTC,CATSRDRQGVSYEQYF,few,TRBJ2-7,TRBV15,-
TGTGCCAGCAGCCAAGACGCAGGCGGGGCCTTTCAAGAGACCCAGTACTTC,CASSQDAGGAFQETQYF,-,TRBJ2-5,TRBV3-1,-
TGTGCCAGCAGTTACTCAGGGAACCCCTACGAGCAGTACTTC,CASSYSGNPYEQYF,-,TRBJ2-7,TRBV6-5,-
TGTGCCAGCAGTTTAGTAGATGGCTACACCTTC,CASSLVDGYTF,few,TRBJ1-2,TRBV12-3/TRBV12-4,-
TGTGCCAGCAGTTTAGCGACAGTAAGCGTCTATGGCTACACCTTC,CASSLATVSVYGYTF,-,TRBJ1-2,TRBV28,-
TGTGCCTGGAGTTCCGGGAGACGCTACGAGCAGTACTTC,CAWSSGRRYEQYF,-,TRBJ2-7,TRBV30,-
TGTGCCAGCAGTACCAGTACAGGGGGTGAGCAGTACTTC,CASSTSTGGEQYF,-,TRBJ2-7,TRBV12-3/TRBV12-4,TRBD1
TGTGCCAGCACGTACAGGGGGCGAGCCACTGAAGCTTTCTTT,CASTYRGRATEAFF,-,TRBJ1-1,TRBV6-2/TRBV6-3,TRBD1
TGTGCCAGCAGCCGCGCGGAGGGGCGGGGGAACACTGAAGCTTTCTTT,CASSRAEGRGNTEAFF,few,TRBJ1-1,TRBV7-9,-
TGTGCCAGCAGCTTAGGAACCGGGACAGGGGGCGGTCAGCCCCAGCATTTT,CASSLGTGTGGGQPQHF,-,TRBJ1-5,TRBV7-9,TRBD1
TGCAGCGTTGGAGACAGCACTAACTATGGCTACACCTTC,CSVGDSTNYGYTF,many,TRBJ1-2,TRBV29-1,-
TGTGCCACCAGCAGAGTGTCAATCATCACAGATACGCAGTATTTT,CATSRVSIITDTQYF,few,TRBJ2-3,TRBV15,-
TGTGCCAGCAGCTTCTCGAGCGGAAAGGTTGGTGAGCAGTTCTTC,CASSFSSGKVGEQFF,-,TRBJ2-1,TRBV7-2,-
TGTGCCAGCAGCTTAGGCAGGGCTGGAAACACCATATATTTT,CASSLGRAGNTIYF,few,TRBJ1-3,TRBV7-2,-
TGTGCCAGCAGTGAGACAGGGAGGTTTTTGGACACTGAAGCTTTCTTT,CASSETGRFLDTEAFF,-,TRBJ1-1,TRBV6-6,TRBD1
TGCGCCAGCAGCTCCGAAGCTAGCGGGTTGGATAATGAGCAGTTCTTC,CASSSEASGLDNEQFF,-,TRBJ2-1,TRBV5-1,TRBD2